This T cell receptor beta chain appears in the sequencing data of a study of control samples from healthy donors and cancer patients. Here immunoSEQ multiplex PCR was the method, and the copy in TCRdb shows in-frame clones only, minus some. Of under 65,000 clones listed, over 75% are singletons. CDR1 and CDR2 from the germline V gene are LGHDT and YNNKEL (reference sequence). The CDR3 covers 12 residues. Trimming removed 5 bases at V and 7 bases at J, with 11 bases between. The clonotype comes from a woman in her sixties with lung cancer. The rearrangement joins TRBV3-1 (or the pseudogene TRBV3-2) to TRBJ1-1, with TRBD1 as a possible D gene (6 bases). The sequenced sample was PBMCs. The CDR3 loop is CASSSQGIEAFF. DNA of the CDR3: TGTGCCAGCAGCTCGCAGGGGATTGAAGCTTTCTTT.